Described below is a single T cell receptor (beta chain) sequence and its context. Germline V gene lookup returns CDR1 ENHRY and CDR2 SYGVKD. This CDR3 comprises 13 residues. J was trimmed by 4 bases and V by 10 bases; bases with no gene match: 9. The data are from a study of blood T cells in healthy people across ages. A second PCR, run for roughly 7 to 12 cycles, used a sample-barcoded 5' primer plus a J-beta primer mix. TCRdb passed the 5' RACE reads through MiXCR, listing each CDR3 protein once. The repertoire consists of more than 650,000 distinct CDR3 sequences, with roughly 25% occurring once and the leading ten covering less than 3.5%. The sample also formed part of further work on T cells of mothers and their children. From that paper: It was found that thymic selection shapes TCR recombination output similarly in related and unrelated pairs. When mothers and children were related, their normalized repertoire overlap, which was always slightly higher, did not differ significantly from that of unrelated pairs.

The sample taken for sequencing was blood. The gene calls are TRBV10-3 and TRBJ1-2; TRBD1 matches 7 bases. The receptor comes from a boy between 10 and 17 years old in good health. The chain's CDR3 is CATGTEPSYGYTF. The CDR3 DNA follows: TGTGCCACGGGGACAGAGCCCTCCTATGGCTACACCTTC.